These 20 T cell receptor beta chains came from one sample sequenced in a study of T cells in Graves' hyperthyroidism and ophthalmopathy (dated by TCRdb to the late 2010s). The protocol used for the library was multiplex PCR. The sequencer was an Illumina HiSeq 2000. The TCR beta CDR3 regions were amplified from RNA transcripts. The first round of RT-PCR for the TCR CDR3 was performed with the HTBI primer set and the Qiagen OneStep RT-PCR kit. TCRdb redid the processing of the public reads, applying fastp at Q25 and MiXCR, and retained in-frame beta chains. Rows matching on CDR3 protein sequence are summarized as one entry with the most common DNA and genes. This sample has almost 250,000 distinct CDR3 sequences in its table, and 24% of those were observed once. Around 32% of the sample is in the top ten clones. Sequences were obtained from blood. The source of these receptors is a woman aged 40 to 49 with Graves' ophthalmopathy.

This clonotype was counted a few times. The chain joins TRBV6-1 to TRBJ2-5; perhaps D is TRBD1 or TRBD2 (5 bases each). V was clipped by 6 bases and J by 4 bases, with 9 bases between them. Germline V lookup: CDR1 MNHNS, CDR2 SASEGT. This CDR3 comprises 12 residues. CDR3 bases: TGTGCCAGCAGATCGGGGACAGAGACCCAGTACTTC. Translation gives CASRSGTETQYF.

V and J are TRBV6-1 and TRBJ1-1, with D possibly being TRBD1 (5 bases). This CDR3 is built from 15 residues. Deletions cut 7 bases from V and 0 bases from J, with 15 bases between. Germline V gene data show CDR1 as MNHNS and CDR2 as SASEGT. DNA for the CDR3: TGTGCCAGCATCCACGTCCAGGACATGAACACTGAAGCTTTCTTT. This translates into CASIHVQDMNTEAFF.

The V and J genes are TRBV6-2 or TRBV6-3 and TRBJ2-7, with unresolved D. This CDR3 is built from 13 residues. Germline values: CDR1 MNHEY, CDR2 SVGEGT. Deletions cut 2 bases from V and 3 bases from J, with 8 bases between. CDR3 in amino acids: CASSYPSHYEQYF. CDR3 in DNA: TGTGCCAGCAGTTACCCCTCCCACTACGAGCAGTACTTC.

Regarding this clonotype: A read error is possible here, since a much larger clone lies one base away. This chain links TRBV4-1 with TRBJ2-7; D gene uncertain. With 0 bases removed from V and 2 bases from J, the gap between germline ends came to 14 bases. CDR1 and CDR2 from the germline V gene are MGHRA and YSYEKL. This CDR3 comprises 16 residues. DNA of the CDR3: TGCGCCAGCAGCCAAGAATTGAGCGTAATCACCTACGAGCAGTACTTC. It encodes CASSQELSVITYEQYF.

The CDR3 is CASSSQPLGTEAFF. The CDR3, as DNA: TGTGCCAGCAGTTCTCAGCCGTTAGGCACTGAAGCTTTCTTT. The chain combines TRBV6-5 with TRBJ1-1; D gene uncertain. V was trimmed by 4 bases and J by 4 bases, leaving 13 bases between them. There are 14 residues in the CDR3. Germline V gives CDR1 MNHEY, CDR2 SVGAGI.

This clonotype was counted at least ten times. CDR3 DNA sequence: TGTGCCAGCAGCTTAGCGGGGTCAGGCCCTCATGAGACCCAGTACTTC. The encoded protein is CASSLAGSGPHETQYF. This chain connects TRBV11-2 to TRBJ2-5; D is perhaps TRBD2 (5 bases). The CDR3 has 16 amino acids. V was clipped by 1 base and J by 5 bases, with 17 bases between them. The germline V gene encodes CDR1 SGHAT and CDR2 FQNNGV.

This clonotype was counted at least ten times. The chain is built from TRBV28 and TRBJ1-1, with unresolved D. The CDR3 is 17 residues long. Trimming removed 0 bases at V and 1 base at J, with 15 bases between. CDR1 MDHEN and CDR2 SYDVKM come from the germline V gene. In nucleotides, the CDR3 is TGTGCCAGCAGTTTATGGGGTGTTGGGCAATCGAACACTGAAGCTTTCTTT. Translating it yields CASSLWGVGQSNTEAFF.

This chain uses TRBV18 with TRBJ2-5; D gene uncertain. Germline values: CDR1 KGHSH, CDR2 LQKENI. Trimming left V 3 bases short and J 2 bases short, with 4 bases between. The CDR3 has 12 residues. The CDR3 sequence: CASSPMQETQYF. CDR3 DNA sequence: TGTGCCAGCTCACCCATGCAAGAGACCCAGTACTTC.

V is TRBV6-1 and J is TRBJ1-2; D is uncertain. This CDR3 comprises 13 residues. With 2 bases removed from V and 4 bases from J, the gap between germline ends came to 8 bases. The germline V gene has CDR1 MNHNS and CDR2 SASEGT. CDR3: CASSERPLYGYTF. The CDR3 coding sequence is TGTGCCAGCAGTGAAAGGCCTCTCTATGGCTACACCTTC.

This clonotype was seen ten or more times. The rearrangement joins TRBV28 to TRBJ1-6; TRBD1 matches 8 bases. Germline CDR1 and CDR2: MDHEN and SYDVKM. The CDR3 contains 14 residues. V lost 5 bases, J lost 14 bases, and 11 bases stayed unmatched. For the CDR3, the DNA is TGTGCCAGCAGTCCGGGACAGGCCAGTAGGACCCTCCACTTT. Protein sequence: CASSPGQASRTLHF.

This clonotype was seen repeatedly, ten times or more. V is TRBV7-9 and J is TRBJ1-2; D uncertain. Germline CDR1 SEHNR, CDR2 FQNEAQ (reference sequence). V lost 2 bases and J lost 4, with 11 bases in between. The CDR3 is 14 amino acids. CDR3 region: CASSLQEGTYGYTF. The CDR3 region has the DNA TGTGCCAGCAGCTTACAGGAAGGAACCTATGGCTACACCTTC. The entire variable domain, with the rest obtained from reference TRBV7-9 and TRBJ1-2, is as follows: DTGVSQNPRHKITKRGQNVTFRCDPISEHNRLYWYRQTLGQGPEFLTYFQNEAQLEKSRLLSDRFSAERPKGSFSTLEIQRTEQGDSAMYLCASSLQEGTYGYTFGSGTRLTVV.

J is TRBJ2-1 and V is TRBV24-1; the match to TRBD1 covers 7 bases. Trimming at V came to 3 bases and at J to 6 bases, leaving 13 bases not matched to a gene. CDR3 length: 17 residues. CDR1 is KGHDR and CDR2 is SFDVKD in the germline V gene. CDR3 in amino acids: CATSDTQQGRSPNEQFF. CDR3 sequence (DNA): TGTGCCACCAGTGATACCCAACAGGGGCGCTCTCCCAATGAGCAGTTCTTC.

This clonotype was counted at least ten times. The CDR3 here is CASSLPGQSVLAKNIQYF. The CDR3 DNA follows: TGTGCCAGCAGCCTACCGGGACAGTCTGTTTTAGCCAAAAACATTCAGTACTTC. The J gene is TRBJ2-4, the V gene TRBV5-5; 7 bases are shared with TRBD1. Looked up from germline, CDR1 is SGHKS and CDR2 is YYEKEE (reference sequence). The CDR3 length is 18 residues. The V segment lost 4 bases and the J segment 0 bases; nucleotides outside the gene matches: 13.

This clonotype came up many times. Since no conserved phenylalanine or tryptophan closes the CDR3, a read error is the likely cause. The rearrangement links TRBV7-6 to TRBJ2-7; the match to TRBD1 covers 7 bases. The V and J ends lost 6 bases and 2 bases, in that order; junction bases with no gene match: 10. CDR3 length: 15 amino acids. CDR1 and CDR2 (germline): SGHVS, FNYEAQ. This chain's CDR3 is CASSYTRDRAYEQYL. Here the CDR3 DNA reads TGTGCCAGCAGTTACACCCGGGACAGAGCCTACGAGCAGTACCTC.

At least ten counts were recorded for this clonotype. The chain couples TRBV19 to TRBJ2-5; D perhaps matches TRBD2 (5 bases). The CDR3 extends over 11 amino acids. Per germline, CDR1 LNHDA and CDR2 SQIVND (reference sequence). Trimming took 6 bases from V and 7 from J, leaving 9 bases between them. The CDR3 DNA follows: TGTGCCAGTAGCTCTGCGGGGACCCAGTACTTC. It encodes CASSSAGTQYF.

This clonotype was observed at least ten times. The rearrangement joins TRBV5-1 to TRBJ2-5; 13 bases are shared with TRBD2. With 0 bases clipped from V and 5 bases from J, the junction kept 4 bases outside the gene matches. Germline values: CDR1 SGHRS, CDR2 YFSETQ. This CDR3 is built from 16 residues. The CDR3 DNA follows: TGCGCCAGCAGCTTGGTTGGGACTAGCGGGACTGAGACCCAGTACTTC. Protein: CASSLVGTSGTETQYF.

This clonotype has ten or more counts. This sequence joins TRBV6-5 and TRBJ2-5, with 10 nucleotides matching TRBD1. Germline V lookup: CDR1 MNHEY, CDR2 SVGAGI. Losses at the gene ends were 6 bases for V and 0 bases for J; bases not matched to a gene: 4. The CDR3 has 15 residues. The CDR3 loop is CASRRQGAYQETQYF. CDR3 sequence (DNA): TGTGCCAGCAGACGACAGGGGGCATACCAAGAGACCCAGTACTTC.

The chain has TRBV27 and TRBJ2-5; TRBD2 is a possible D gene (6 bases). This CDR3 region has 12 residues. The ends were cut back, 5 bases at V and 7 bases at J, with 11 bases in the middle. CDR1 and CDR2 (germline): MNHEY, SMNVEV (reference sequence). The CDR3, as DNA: TGTGCCAGCAGTGGCGGGGTCGGGACCCAGTACTTC. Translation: CASSGGVGTQYF.

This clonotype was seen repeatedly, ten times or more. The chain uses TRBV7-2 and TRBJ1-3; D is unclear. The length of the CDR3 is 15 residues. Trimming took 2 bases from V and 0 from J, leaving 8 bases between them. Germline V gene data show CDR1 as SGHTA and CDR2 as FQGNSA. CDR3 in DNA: TGTGCCAGCAGCTTAATAGGTAGCTCTGGAAACACCATATATTTT. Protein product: CASSLIGSSGNTIYF. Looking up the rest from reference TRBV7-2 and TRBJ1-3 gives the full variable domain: GAGVSQSPSNKVTEKGKDVELRCDPISGHTALYWYRQSLGQGLEFLIYFQGNSAPDKSGLPSDRFSAERTGGSVSTLTIQRTQQEDSAVYLCASSLIGSSGNTIYFGEGSWLTVV.

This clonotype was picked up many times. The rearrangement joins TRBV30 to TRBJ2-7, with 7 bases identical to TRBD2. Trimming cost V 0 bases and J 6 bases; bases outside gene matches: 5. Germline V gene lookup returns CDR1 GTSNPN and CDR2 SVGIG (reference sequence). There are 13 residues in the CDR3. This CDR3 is CAWSVGRDSEQYF. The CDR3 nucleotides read TGTGCCTGGAGTGTGGGGAGGGATAGCGAGCAGTACTTC.